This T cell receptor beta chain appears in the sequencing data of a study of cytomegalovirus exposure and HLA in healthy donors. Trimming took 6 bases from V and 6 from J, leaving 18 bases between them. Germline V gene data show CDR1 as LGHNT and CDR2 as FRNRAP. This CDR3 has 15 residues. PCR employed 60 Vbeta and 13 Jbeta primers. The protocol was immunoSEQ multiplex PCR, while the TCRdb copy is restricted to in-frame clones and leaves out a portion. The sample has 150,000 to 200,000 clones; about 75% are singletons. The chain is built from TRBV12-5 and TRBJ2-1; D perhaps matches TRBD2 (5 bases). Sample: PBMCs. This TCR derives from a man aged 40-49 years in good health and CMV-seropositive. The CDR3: CASGPNRLARNEQFF. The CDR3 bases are TGTGCTAGTGGGCCCAATAGGCTAGCTCGCAATGAGCAGTTCTTC.